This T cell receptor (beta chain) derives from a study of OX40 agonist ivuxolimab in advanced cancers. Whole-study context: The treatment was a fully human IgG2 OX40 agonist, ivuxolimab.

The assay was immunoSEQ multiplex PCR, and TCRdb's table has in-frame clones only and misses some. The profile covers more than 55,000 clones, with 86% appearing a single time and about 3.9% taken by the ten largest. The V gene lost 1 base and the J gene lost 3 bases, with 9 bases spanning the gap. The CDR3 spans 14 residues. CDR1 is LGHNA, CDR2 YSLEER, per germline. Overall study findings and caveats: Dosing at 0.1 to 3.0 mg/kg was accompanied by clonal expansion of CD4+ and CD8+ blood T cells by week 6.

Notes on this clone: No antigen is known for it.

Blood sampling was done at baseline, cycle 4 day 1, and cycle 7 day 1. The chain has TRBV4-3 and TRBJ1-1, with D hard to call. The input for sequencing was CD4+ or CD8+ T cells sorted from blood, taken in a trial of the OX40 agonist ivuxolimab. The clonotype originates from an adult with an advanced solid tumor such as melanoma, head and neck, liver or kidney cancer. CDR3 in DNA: TGCGCCAGCAGCCAAGCCGGATATTACACTGAAGCTTTCTTT. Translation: CASSQAGYYTEAFF.